The 13 T cell receptor beta chains below come from one sample, sequenced in a study of T cell repertoires in cytomegalovirus infection. TCRdb used MiXCR to reprocess the reads, holding one entry per CDR3 protein. The sample has about 330,000 distinct CDR3 sequences; more than 8% are singletons. Sequencing was done on a sample of PBMCs. These receptors all stem from a human donor in good health (CMV status not recorded). Some clones in this sample may be carry-over from other donors' samples.

This chain uses TRBV12-3 or TRBV12-4 with TRBJ2-7; the D gene is possibly TRBD1 (5 bases). The V end was cut by 1 base, the J end by 5 bases, with 15 bases between. The CDR3 runs 15 residues. The CDR3 here is CASSLGGRATDEQYF. CDR3 in DNA: TGTGCCAGCAGTTTAGGGGGCAGGGCCACCGACGAGCAGTACTTC.

In its sample, this clonotype was seen many times. This rearrangement joins TRBV7-2 to TRBJ2-3; a weak D match, TRBD1 (6 bases). The CDR3 runs 14 residues. The germline V and J ends were trimmed by 4 bases and 2 bases, with 10 bases remaining between them. The germline CDR1 and CDR2 sequences are SGHTA and FQGNSA. The CDR3 DNA reads TGTGCCAGCAGCTCCAGGGACATCACAGATACGCAGTATTTT. It codes for CASSSRDITDTQYF.

This chain uses TRBV7-9 with TRBJ1-2; D possibly corresponds to TRBD1 (5 bases). CDR1 is SEHNR and CDR2 is FQNEAQ in the germline V gene (reference sequence). The CDR3 is 13 amino acids. V was cut by 4 bases and J by 4 bases, with 10 bases left in between. The CDR3 spells CASSYGDAYGYTF. The CDR3 DNA sequence: TGTGCCAGCAGCTACGGGGACGCCTATGGCTACACCTTC.

The genes are TRBV6-2 or TRBV6-3 and TRBJ2-4, with TRBD2 matching 10 bases. Germline CDR1 MNHEY, CDR2 SVGEGT. V gave up 4 bases and J gave up 8 bases; unmatched junction bases: 14. This CDR3 comprises 17 residues. The CDR3 DNA reads as TGTGCCAGCAGTTCCCCCCCTAGCGGGAGTCGATTTCACATTCAGTACTTC. Its protein product is CASSSPPSGSRFHIQYF.

This chain uses TRBV7-9 with TRBJ2-7, with 14 bases matching TRBD2. CDR1 is SEHNR and CDR2 is FQNEAQ in the germline V gene (reference sequence). V trimming: 4 bases; J trimming: 0 bases; junction bases outside the gene matches: 8. The CDR3 covers 18 residues. The CDR3 reads CASSSGLAGALSSYEQYF. The CDR3, as DNA: TGTGCCAGCAGCTCGGGACTAGCGGGGGCCCTGAGCTCCTACGAGCAGTACTTC.

The chain carries TRBV7-3 and TRBJ1-5; 9 nucleotides align to TRBD1. The CDR3 is 15 residues long. Germline CDR1 reads SGHTA; CDR2 reads FQGTGA. Trimming cost V 1 base and J 4 bases; bases outside gene matches: 2. CDR3 loop: CASSLSGTGNQPQHF. DNA for the CDR3: TGTGCCAGCAGCTTAAGTGGGACAGGGAATCAGCCCCAGCATTTT.

This chain uses TRBV15 with TRBJ1-4; a weak D match, TRBD1 (5 bases). From germline, CDR1 is LNHNV and CDR2 YYDKDF (reference sequence). The CDR3 totals 16 residues. Trimming cost V 3 bases and J 0 bases, with 11 bases left between them. In nucleotides, the CDR3 is TGTGCCACCAGCAGGTCATTGGGGGCAACTAATGAAAAACTGTTTTTT. Translating it yields CATSRSLGATNEKLFF.

The genes are TRBV27 and TRBJ2-4; 8 nucleotides line up with TRBD2. The CDR3 contains 17 residues. J was trimmed by 3 bases and V by 5 bases; bases with no gene match: 12. Germline CDR1 reads MNHEY; CDR2 reads SMNVEV (reference sequence). CDR3 sequence (DNA): TGTGCCAGCAGTCTTCTCGCGGGAGGACAAGGCAAAAACATTCAGTACTTC. It is translated as CASSLLAGGQGKNIQYF.

This clonotype was seen repeatedly, ten times or more. The V and J genes are TRBV5-6 and TRBJ2-1, with D maybe TRBD1 (7 bases). V was cut by 4 bases and J by 2 bases, with 13 bases left in between. This CDR3 is built from 15 residues. The germline CDR1 and CDR2 sequences are SGHDT and YYEEEE. CDR3 DNA: TGTGCCAGCAGCCGCTCAGGGGGGACCTACAATGAGCAGTTCTTC. It codes for CASSRSGGTYNEQFF.

The chain carries TRBV6-2 or TRBV6-3 and TRBJ2-2, with D perhaps given as TRBD1 or TRBD2 (5 bases each). The germline V gene has CDR1 MNHEY and CDR2 SVGEGT. The CDR3 covers 15 residues. The V end lost 6 bases, the J end lost 2 bases, and 13 bases lay between the germline ends. As DNA, the CDR3 is TGTGCCAGCAGACTCGGGACGGGTAACACCGGGGAGCTGTTTTTT. Translating it yields CASRLGTGNTGELFF.

The sample holds many counts of this clonotype. The J gene is TRBJ2-7, the V gene TRBV28; D not certain. Germline-derived CDR1 and CDR2 are MDHEN and SYDVKM. The CDR3 is 13 residues long. V dropped 8 bases and J dropped 0 bases, with 11 bases sitting between them. CDR3 DNA sequence: TGTGCCAGCGGCTCAATAGGCTCCTACGAGCAGTACTTC. It encodes CASGSIGSYEQYF.

This clonotype was observed a few times. The CDR3 nucleotides are TGCAGCATCCGGGCCAGAGGCTCCTACAATGAGCAGTTCTTC. Residues: CSIRARGSYNEQFF. The genes are TRBV29-1 and TRBJ2-1; D unclear. This CDR3 has 14 residues. The ends were cut back, 8 bases at V and 0 bases at J, with 14 bases in the middle. Per the germline V gene, CDR1 is SQVTM and CDR2 is ANQGSEA.

This clonotype was seen many times. This CDR3 is CASSLDGGRRPNTEAFF. The CDR3 DNA reads TGTGCCAGCAGCTTAGATGGGGGGCGCCGGCCAAACACTGAAGCTTTCTTT. The J gene is TRBJ1-1, the V gene TRBV7-6; the D gene is possibly TRBD1 (6 bases). The CDR3 runs to 17 residues. Germline V gene data show CDR1 as SGHVS and CDR2 as FNYEAQ. Trimming removed 1 base from V and 2 bases from J, with 17 bases in between.